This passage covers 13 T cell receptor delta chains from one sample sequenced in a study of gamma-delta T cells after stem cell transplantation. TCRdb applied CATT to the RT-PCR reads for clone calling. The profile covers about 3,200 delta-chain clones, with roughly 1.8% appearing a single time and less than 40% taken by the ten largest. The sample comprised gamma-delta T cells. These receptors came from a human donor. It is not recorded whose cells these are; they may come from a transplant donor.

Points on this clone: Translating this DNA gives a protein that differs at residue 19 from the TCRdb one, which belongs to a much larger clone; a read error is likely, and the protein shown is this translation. Here the CDR3 reads CACDTLNPPILGDKGPDRTTDKLIF. Written as DNA, the CDR3 is TGTGCCTGTGACACCTTAAATCCTCCCATACTGGGGGATAAGGGACCAGACCGTACGACCGATAAACTCATCTTT. The rearrangement links TRDV2 to TRDJ1; 11 bases agree with TRDD3. This CDR3 region has 25 residues. Germline-derived CDR1 and CDR2 are GEAIGNYY and EKD. The V and J ends lost 0 bases and 2 bases, in that order; junction bases with no gene match: 31.

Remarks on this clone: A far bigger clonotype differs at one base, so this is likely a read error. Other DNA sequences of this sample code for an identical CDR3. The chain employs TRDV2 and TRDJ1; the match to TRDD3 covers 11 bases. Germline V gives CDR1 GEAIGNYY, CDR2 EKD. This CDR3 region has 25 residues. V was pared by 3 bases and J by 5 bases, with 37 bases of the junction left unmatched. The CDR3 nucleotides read TGTGCCTGTGACGGACTATTAAAACCGACCGCTTCCTCCTTGTACTGGGGGATAAGCGGGGATAAACTCATCTTT. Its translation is CACDGLLKPTASSLYWGISGDKLIF.

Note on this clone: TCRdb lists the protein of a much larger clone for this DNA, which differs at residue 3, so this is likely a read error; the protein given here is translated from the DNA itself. CDR3 in amino acids: CAYYSITGGYVDKLIF. CDR3 DNA: TGTGCCTATTATTCGATTACTGGGGGATATGTCGATAAACTCATCTTT. The chain combines TRDV2 with TRDJ1; TRDD3 agrees at 11 bases. With 8 bases clipped from V and 4 bases from J, the junction kept 14 bases outside the gene matches. The CDR3 has 16 amino acids. In germline, CDR1 is GEAIGNYY, CDR2 EKD.

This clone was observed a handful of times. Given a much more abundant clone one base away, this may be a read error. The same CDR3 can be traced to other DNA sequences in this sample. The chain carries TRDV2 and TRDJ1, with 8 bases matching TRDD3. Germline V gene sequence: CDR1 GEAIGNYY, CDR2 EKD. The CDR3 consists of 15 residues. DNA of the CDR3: TGCGCCTGCGATTTTCTGGGGGAGTACACCGATAAACTCATCTTT. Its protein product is CACDFLGEYTDKLIF.

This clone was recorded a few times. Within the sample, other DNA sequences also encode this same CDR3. CDR3 sequence: CACDTVLGDSTDKLIF. Here the CDR3 DNA reads TGTGCCTGTGACACCGTACTGGGGGATTCCACCGATAAACTCATCTTT. The V call is TRDV2, the J call TRDJ1; TRDD3 matches at 10 bases. The CDR3 totals 16 residues. The germline V gene has CDR1 GEAIGNYY and CDR2 EKD. Trimming at V came to 0 bases and at J to 1 base, leaving 4 bases not matched to a gene.

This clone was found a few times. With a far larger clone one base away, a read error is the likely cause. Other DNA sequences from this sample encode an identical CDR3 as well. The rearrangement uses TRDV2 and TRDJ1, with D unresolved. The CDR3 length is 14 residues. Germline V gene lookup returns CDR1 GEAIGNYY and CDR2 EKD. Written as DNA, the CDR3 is TGTGCCTGTGACACCGTGGGCAACACCGATAAACTTATCTTT. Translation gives CACDTVGNTDKLIF.

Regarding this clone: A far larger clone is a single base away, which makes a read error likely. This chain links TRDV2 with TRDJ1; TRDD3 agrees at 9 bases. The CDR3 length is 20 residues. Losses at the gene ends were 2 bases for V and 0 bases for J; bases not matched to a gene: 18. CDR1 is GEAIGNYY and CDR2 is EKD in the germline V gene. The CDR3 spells CACDINTGGPWGMYTDKLIF. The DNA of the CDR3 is TGTGCCTGTGACATCAATACTGGGGGACCCTGGGGCATGTACACCGATAAACTCATCTTT.

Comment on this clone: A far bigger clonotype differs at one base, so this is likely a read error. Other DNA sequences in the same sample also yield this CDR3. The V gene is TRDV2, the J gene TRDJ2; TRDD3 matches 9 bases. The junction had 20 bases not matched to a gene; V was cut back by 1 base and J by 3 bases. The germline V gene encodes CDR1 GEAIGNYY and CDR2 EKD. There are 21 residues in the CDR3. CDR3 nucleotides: TGTGCCTGTGACACTATGAAAGGGACAGGGCTGGGGGATGGTCTGACAGCACAACTCTTCTTT. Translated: CACDTMKGTGLGDGLTAQLFF.

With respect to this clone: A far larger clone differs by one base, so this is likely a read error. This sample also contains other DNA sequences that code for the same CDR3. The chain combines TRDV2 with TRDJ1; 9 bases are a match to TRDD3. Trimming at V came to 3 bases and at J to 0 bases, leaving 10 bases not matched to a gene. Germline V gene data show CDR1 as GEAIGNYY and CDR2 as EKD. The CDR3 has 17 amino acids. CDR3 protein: CACDGLGDLLNTDKLIF. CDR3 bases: TGTGCCTGTGACGGACTGGGGGACCTGCTTAACACCGATAAACTCATCTTT.

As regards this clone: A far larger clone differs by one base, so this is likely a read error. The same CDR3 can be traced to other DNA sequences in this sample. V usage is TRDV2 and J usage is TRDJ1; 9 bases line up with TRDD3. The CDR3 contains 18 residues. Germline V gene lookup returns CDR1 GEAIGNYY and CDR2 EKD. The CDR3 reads CACDTVLGDPTYTDKLIF. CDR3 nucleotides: TGTGCCTGCGACACCGTACTGGGGGACCCGACATACACCGATAAACTCATCTTT.

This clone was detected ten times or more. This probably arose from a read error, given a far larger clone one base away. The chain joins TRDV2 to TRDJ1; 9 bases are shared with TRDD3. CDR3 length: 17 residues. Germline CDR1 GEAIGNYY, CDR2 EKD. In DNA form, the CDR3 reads TGTGCCTGTGACGGACTGGGGGACCTTCTTAACACCGATAAACCCATCTTT. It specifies CACDGLGDLLNTDKPIF.

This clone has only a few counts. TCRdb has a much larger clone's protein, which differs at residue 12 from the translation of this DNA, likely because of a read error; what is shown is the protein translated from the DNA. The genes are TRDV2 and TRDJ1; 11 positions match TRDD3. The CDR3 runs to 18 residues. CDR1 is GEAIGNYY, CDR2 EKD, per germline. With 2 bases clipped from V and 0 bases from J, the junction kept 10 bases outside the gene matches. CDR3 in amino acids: CACDSVLGDKGNTDKLIF. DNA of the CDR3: TGTGCCTGTGACAGTGTACTGGGGGATAAGGGGAACACCGATAAACTCATCTTT.

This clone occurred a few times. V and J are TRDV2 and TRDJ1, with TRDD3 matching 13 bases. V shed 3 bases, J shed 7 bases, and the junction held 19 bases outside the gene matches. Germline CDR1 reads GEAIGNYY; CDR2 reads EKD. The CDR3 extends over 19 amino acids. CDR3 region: CACDVLTGGYAYPGGKLIF. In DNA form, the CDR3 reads TGTGCCTGTGACGTTCTTACTGGGGGATACGCGTATCCGGGCGGTAAACTCATCTTT.